This T cell receptor beta chain was documented in a study of T-cell reconstitution after alpha-beta-depleted transplantation in children. Whole-study results and caveats: The origin of high day-60 TCRbeta diversity in some patients lay in surviving recipient T cells and thymic progenitors. About two months after transplant, alpha-beta T cells reportedly came from several hundred expanded graft clones. One year post-transplant, T-cell counts and diversity were largely derived from T cells produced anew.

It was with unique molecular identifiers that the TCRbeta library was prepared. TCRdb passed the PCR reads through MiXCR, listing each CDR3 protein once. The sample shows almost 600,000 distinct CDR3 sequences, approximately 30% of them seen only once. Between the trimmed V and J ends, which lost 1 base and 3 bases, there was a span of 7 bases. The CDR3 is 13 amino acids. CDR1 is LGHNA, CDR2 YNFKEQ, per germline. In this sample, this clonotype turned up a few times. Its antigen remains unknown. This sequence was found in a boy younger than two with Wiskott-Aldrich syndrome, due to receive a stem cell transplant. This rearrangement joins TRBV4-2 to TRBJ2-7; D is unclear. The source was PBMCs, collected before TCRalphabeta/CD19-depleted stem cell transplant. DNA for the CDR3: TGTGCCAGCAGCCAAGTAGTTCTCTACGAGCAGTACTTC. This translates into CASSQVVLYEQYF.